A single T cell receptor beta chain is shown here with its context. The antigen remains unidentified. V was trimmed by 7 bases and J by 7 bases, leaving 19 bases between them. Germline lookup yields CDR1 MDHEN and CDR2 SYDVKM. The CDR3 is 15 residues long. Healthy Caucasians, and only they, were the donors. TCRdb re-called the 5' RACE reads with MiXCR, one entry per CDR3 protein. The data show approximately 530,000 distinct CDR3 sequences, approximately 20% seen once. These data are taken from a study of identical twins. Study-wide findings and caveats: Twin pairs had excess sharing that was weaker in beta out-of-frame sequences. The study found excess low generation probability among twin-shared out-of-frame alpha sequences.

The sample was also linked to a second study, of yellow fever vaccine responses in identical twins.

The gene calls are TRBV28 and TRBJ2-2; maybe TRBD2 (7 bases). What was sequenced was CD4+ T cells sorted from blood. This receptor was identified in a woman aged 18-29 years in good health. The CDR3 sequence: CASTYGGLPFGELFF. The DNA for the CDR3 is TGTGCCAGCACCTACGGGGGGCTTCCATTCGGGGAGCTGTTTTTT.